Sequencing of this T cell receptor (beta chain) was carried out in a study of blood T cell repertoires in COVID-19. The table came from immunoSEQ multiplex PCR; TCRdb's copy has only in-frame clones and leaves some out. The sample shows about 180,000 clones, approximately 78% of them seen only once. The TCR originated in an elderly woman with COVID-19, enrolled during active disease. Sequencing input: peripheral blood.

The CDR3 loop is CASSSLPGHSYEQYF. The CDR3 DNA sequence: TGTGCCAGCAGCTCGCTACCGGGACACTCCTACGAGCAGTACTTC. V usage is TRBV9 and J usage is TRBJ2-7; D is possibly TRBD1 (6 bases). V lost 4 bases and J lost 0, with 14 bases in between. CDR1 SGDLS and CDR2 YYNGEE come from the germline V gene. CDR3 length equals 15 residues.